These 29 T cell receptor beta chains were all obtained from the same sample, sequenced in a study of cytomegalovirus exposure and HLA in healthy donors. PCR employed 60 Vbeta and 13 Jbeta primers. Clones were sequenced by immunoSEQ multiplex PCR, and TCRdb holds only the in-frame ones, with some missing. The sample lists 100,000 to 150,000 clones; approximately 80% were seen once. Sequenced material: PBMCs. These receptors originate from a woman in her thirties or forties in good health and CMV-seropositive.

Notes on this clone: Other DNA sequences in the same sample also yield this CDR3. The gene calls are TRBV28 and TRBJ1-2, with D unclear. CDR1 is MDHEN and CDR2 is SYDVKM in the germline V gene. V shed 6 bases and J shed 5 bases, with 7 bases lying between them. The CDR3 loop spans 11 amino acids. In DNA form, the CDR3 reads TGTGCCAGCAGCCTAAATTATGGCTACACCTTC. Residues: CASSLNYGYTF.

The genes are TRBV11-2 and TRBJ1-1; 9 positions match TRBD1. V shed 3 bases and J 2 bases; nucleotides not matched to a gene: 4. Germline V lookup: CDR1 SGHAT, CDR2 FQNNGV. CDR3 length equals 15 residues. CDR3 coding DNA: TGTGCCAGCAGCTTGGGGACAGGGTTCAACACTGAAGCTTTCTTT. Protein product: CASSLGTGFNTEAFF.

V is TRBV10-1 and J is TRBJ2-1; TRBD2 aligns across 12 bases. The CDR3 is 16 amino acids. CDR1 WNHNN and CDR2 SYGVQD come from the germline V gene (reference sequence). Trimming took 8 bases from V and 6 from J; bases not matched to a gene: 11. CDR3 sequence reads: CASLRETSGSCNEQFF. CDR3 nucleotides: TGCGCCAGCCTTCGCGAGACTAGCGGGAGCTGCAATGAGCAGTTCTTC.

This clone turned up a few times. In DNA form, the CDR3 reads TGTGCCAGCAGCCCCACCCTAGGGGATATCTATGGCTACACCTTC. Protein product: CASSPTLGDIYGYTF. The chain carries TRBV5-6 and TRBJ1-2; a weak D match, TRBD1 (5 bases). Germline CDR1 SGHDT, CDR2 YYEEEE. This CDR3 contains 15 residues. Trimming pared 4 bases from V and 4 bases from J, leaving 17 bases between. The full variable domain, with the rest looked up from reference TRBV5-6 and TRBJ1-2, is DAGVTQSPTHLIKTRGQQVTLRCSPKSGHDTVSWYQQALGQGPQFIFQYYEEEERQRGNFPDRFSGHQFPNYSSELNVNALLLGDSALYLCASSPTLGDIYGYTFGSGTRLTVV.

The chain is built from TRBV11-2 and TRBJ2-7, with 7 bases matching TRBD1. CDR1 and CDR2 from the germline V gene are SGHAT and FQNNGV. The CDR3 loop spans 16 amino acids. Germline trimming cut 0 bases from V and 6 bases from J; bases unmatched to any gene: 11. The CDR3 sequence: CASSLDSIGQVGEQYF. CDR3 in DNA: TGTGCCAGCAGCTTAGATTCGATAGGACAGGTTGGCGAGCAGTACTTC. Full variable domain (rest looked up from reference TRBV11-2 and TRBJ2-7): EAGVAQSPRYKIIEKRQSVAFWCNPISGHATLYWYQQILGQGPKLLIQFQNNGVVDDSQLPKDRFSAERLKGVDSTLKIQPAKLEDSAVYLCASSLDSIGQVGEQYFGPGTRLTVT.

The count of this clone is one. The chain couples TRBV2 to TRBJ1-2, with 8 bases lining up with TRBD1. CDR1 and CDR2 (germline): SNHLY, FYNNEI. This CDR3 region has 14 residues. V shed 6 bases and J 4 bases; nucleotides not matched to a gene: 7. In DNA, the CDR3 is TGTGCCAGCAGCCCGAGACAGGGGATCTATGGCTACACCTTC. This sequence encodes CASSPRQGIYGYTF.

V usage is TRBV28 and J usage is TRBJ1-2; 7 bases agree with TRBD1. The CDR3 is 16 residues long. J gave up 6 bases and V 3 bases, and 13 bases lay outside the gene matches. CDR1 is MDHEN, CDR2 SYDVKM, per germline. The CDR3 DNA sequence: TGTGCCAGCAGTTTTATGGGAACGACAGGGAGGAATGGCTACACCTTC. Its protein product is CASSFMGTTGRNGYTF.

This chain joins TRBV28 and TRBJ1-5, with D possibly matching TRBD1 (6 bases). Trimming shortened V by 6 bases and J by 6 bases, and 9 bases separated the two germline ends. The CDR3 spans 12 residues. Germline lookup yields CDR1 MDHEN and CDR2 SYDVKM. CDR3 loop: CASRQGFQPQHF. The DNA of the CDR3 is TGTGCCAGCAGGCAGGGGTTTCAGCCCCAGCATTTT.

The chain combines TRBV6-6 with TRBJ1-3, with D possibly being TRBD1 (6 bases). The CDR3 is 14 amino acids. Germline V CDR1 and CDR2: MNHNY, SVGAGI (reference sequence). The V and J ends lost 8 bases and 4 bases respectively, with 15 bases between them. In nucleotides, the CDR3 is TGTGCCAGCTTAGGGGGAGGGTCCGGAAACACCATATATTTT. Its protein is CASLGGGSGNTIYF.

This clone has a single count. CDR3 coding DNA: TGCGCCAGCAGCTTGGGACAACAAGAGACCCAGTACTTC. Residues: CASSLGQQETQYF. This chain joins TRBV5-1 and TRBJ2-5; no reliable D call. The CDR3 is 13 residues long. The V end lost 0 bases, the J end lost 2 bases, and 5 bases lay between the germline ends. Germline CDR1 SGHRS, CDR2 YFSETQ.

A few counts support this clone. The chain has TRBV6-1 and TRBJ2-5, with 9 nucleotides matching TRBD2. J was trimmed by 5 bases and V by 3 bases; bases with no gene match: 10. The CDR3 runs 16 residues. Germline values: CDR1 MNHNS, CDR2 SASEGT. CDR3 sequence: CASSDWLAGFGETQYF. CDR3 DNA sequence: TGTGCCAGCAGTGATTGGCTAGCGGGATTCGGGGAGACCCAGTACTTC.

The rearrangement joins TRBV9 to TRBJ2-1, with TRBD2 matching 10 bases. CDR3 size: 16 residues. The V and J ends lost 4 bases and 4 bases, in that order; junction bases with no gene match: 8. Germline V gene sequence: CDR1 SGDLS, CDR2 YYNGEE. CDR3 DNA sequence: TGTGCCAGCAGCCCCAGACTAGCGGGTGATTACAATGAGCAGTTCTTC. This gives the protein CASSPRLAGDYNEQFF. The whole variable domain, filled in from reference TRBV9 and TRBJ2-1, reads DSGVTQTPKHLITATGQRVTLRCSPRSGDLSVYWYQQSLDQGLQFLIQYYNGEERAKGNILERFSAQQFPDLHSELNLSSLELGDSALYFCASSPRLAGDYNEQFFGPGTRLTVL.

V and J are TRBV9 and TRBJ1-2; 10 bases map to TRBD1. The trim removed 0 bases at V and 5 bases at J, leaving 7 bases unmatched. The CDR3 is 16 residues long. Germline values: CDR1 SGDLS, CDR2 YYNGEE. As DNA, the CDR3 is TGTGCCAGCAGCGTAGGGAGGGACAGGGGTTTTTATGGCTACACCTTC. This encodes CASSVGRDRGFYGYTF.

The chain is built from TRBV25-1 and TRBJ2-1, with 13 bases fitting TRBD2. The CDR3 extends over 18 amino acids. Germline CDR1 and CDR2: MGHDK and SYGVNS. The trim removed 4 bases at V and 7 bases at J, leaving 13 bases unmatched. As DNA, the CDR3 is TGTGCCAGCAGTGGAGCAACTAGCGGGAGGGCCCTACGGAATGAGCAGTTCTTC. Protein sequence: CASSGATSGRALRNEQFF. Supplemented by reference TRBV25-1 and TRBJ2-1, the full variable domain reads EADIYQTPRYLVIGTGKKITLECSQTMGHDKMYWYQQDPGMELHLIHYSYGVNSTEKGDLSSESTVSRIRTEHFPLTLESARPSHTSQYLCASSGATSGRALRNEQFFGPGTRLTVL.

The V call is TRBV2, the J call TRBJ2-3, with TRBD2 identical over 11 bases. Germline loops: CDR1 SNHLY, CDR2 FYNNEI. This CDR3 has 15 residues. Trimming cost V 6 bases and J 6 bases; bases outside gene matches: 8. The CDR3 DNA reads as TGTGCCAGCAGCACACTAGCGGGAGCGGGGGATACGCAGTATTTT. Its protein product is CASSTLAGAGDTQYF. The entire variable domain, with the rest obtained from reference TRBV2 and TRBJ2-3, is as follows: EPEVTQTPSHQVTQMGQEVILRCVPISNHLYFYWYRQILGQKVEFLVSFYNNEISEKSEIFDDQFSVERPDGSNFTLKIRSTKLEDSAMYFCASSTLAGAGDTQYFGPGTRLTVL.

The rearrangement uses TRBV19 and TRBJ1-1; D is possibly TRBD1 (5 bases). Germline V gene sequence: CDR1 LNHDA, CDR2 SQIVND (reference sequence). The CDR3 totals 12 residues. Trimming removed 10 bases at V and 1 base at J, with 10 bases between. The CDR3 DNA reads TGTGCCACAAAAGGGGAGAACACTGAAGCTTTCTTT. This gives the protein CATKGENTEAFF.

V usage is TRBV5-1 and J usage is TRBJ1-2; TRBD1 matches at 11 bases. J lost 6 bases, V lost 4 bases, and 2 bases had no gene match. Germline V CDR1 and CDR2: SGHRS, YFSETQ. The CDR3 is 13 amino acids. For the CDR3, the DNA is TGCGCCAGCAGCGTGGGACAGGGGGATGGCTACACCTTC. Translated, it gives CASSVGQGDGYTF.

This chain connects TRBV27 to TRBJ2-1, with D possibly TRBD1 on 6 matching bases. Germline CDR1 and CDR2: MNHEY and SMNVEV (reference sequence). This CDR3 contains 15 residues. V lost 3 bases and J lost 1, with 10 bases in between. Here the CDR3 reads CASSFRGLSYNEQFF. The CDR3 DNA follows: TGTGCCAGCAGTTTCAGGGGTCTATCCTACAATGAGCAGTTCTTC.

The chain joins TRBV5-8 to TRBJ2-1; 12 bases match TRBD2. This CDR3 is built from 18 residues. J gave up 10 bases and V 3 bases, and 17 bases lay outside the gene matches. Germline CDR1 reads SGHTS; CDR2 reads YDEGEE. The CDR3 region is CASSSTVLTSGRSSEQFF. The CDR3 DNA sequence: TGTGCCAGCAGCTCCACCGTTCTCACTAGCGGGAGGTCAAGCGAGCAGTTCTTC. Full variable domain (rest looked up from reference TRBV5-8 and TRBJ2-1): EAGVTQSPTHLIKTRGQQATLRCSPISGHTSVYWYQQALGLGLQFLLWYDEGEERNRGNFPPRFSGRQFPNYSSELNVNALELEDSALYLCASSSTVLTSGRSSEQFFGPGTRLTVL.

This sequence joins TRBV5-1 and TRBJ2-5; D uncertain. CDR1 is SGHRS and CDR2 is YFSETQ in the germline V gene. The CDR3 length is 14 residues. Trimming took 10 bases from V and 5 from J, leaving 21 bases between them. This chain's CDR3 is CARQSFMSPETQYF. In DNA, the CDR3 is TGCGCCCGTCAAAGTTTCATGAGTCCTGAGACCCAGTACTTC.

The gene calls are TRBV30 and TRBJ2-3; 14 nucleotides agree with TRBD2. Losses at the gene ends were 4 bases for V and 6 bases for J; bases not matched to a gene: 3. Germline V CDR1 and CDR2: GTSNPN, SVGIG (reference sequence). The length of the CDR3 is 14 residues. The CDR3 DNA follows: TGTGCCTGGACTCGGACTAGCGGGAGGGATACGCAGTATTTT. It translates to CAWTRTSGRDTQYF.

This clone was counted a few times. V and J are TRBV2 and TRBJ1-2; 11 bases are a match to TRBD1. This CDR3 spans 14 amino acids. The germline V gene encodes CDR1 SNHLY and CDR2 FYNNEI. The trim removed 8 bases at V and 7 bases at J, leaving 9 bases unmatched. The CDR3 reads CASGVDRGLGGYTF. DNA of the CDR3: TGTGCCAGCGGGGTGGACAGGGGGCTCGGTGGCTACACCTTC.

This clone was seen only a few times. The V and J genes are TRBV7-2 and TRBJ2-1, with 9 bases fitting TRBD2. The CDR3 has 16 residues. V was pared by 1 base and J by 7 bases, with 8 bases of the junction left unmatched. The V gene's germline CDR1 is SGHTA and CDR2 FQGNSA. The CDR3 spells CASSLVGLAGINEQFF. The CDR3 nucleotides read TGTGCCAGCAGCTTAGTGGGGCTAGCGGGAATAAATGAGCAGTTCTTC.

The rearrangement uses TRBV19 and TRBJ1-5; TRBD1 agrees at 7 bases. With 6 bases clipped from V and 5 bases from J, the junction kept 10 bases outside the gene matches. CDR1 and CDR2 (germline): LNHDA, SQIVND (reference sequence). The length of the CDR3 is 15 residues. Here the CDR3 DNA reads TGTGCCAGTAGCCGGACAGGTAGAAATTATCAGCCCCAGCATTTT. Its translation is CASSRTGRNYQPQHF.

This chain uses TRBV27 with TRBJ2-2; the D is unclear. CDR1 MNHEY and CDR2 SMNVEV come from the germline V gene (reference sequence). V gave up 5 bases and J gave up 1 base, with 11 bases separating them. CDR3 length: 15 residues. This chain's CDR3 is CASSKEPLNTGELFF. In DNA, the CDR3 is TGTGCCAGCAGTAAGGAGCCCCTGAACACCGGGGAGCTGTTTTTT.

The gene calls are TRBV18 and TRBJ2-5; perhaps TRBD2 as D (5 bases). Trimming took 3 bases from V and 9 from J, leaving 17 bases between them. Germline CDR1 is KGHSH and CDR2 is LQKENI. The CDR3 spans 14 residues. The CDR3, as DNA: TGTGCCAGCTCACCCTCGGACTCTCTGTGGGCCCAGTACTTC. It yields the protein CASSPSDSLWAQYF.

The V gene is TRBV5-1, the J gene TRBJ2-5, with D perhaps TRBD1 (5 bases). V dropped 0 bases and J dropped 5 bases, with 11 bases sitting between them. Germline values: CDR1 SGHRS, CDR2 YFSETQ. The CDR3 is made up of 14 amino acids. The CDR3: CASSLGAGSETQYF. CDR3 in DNA: TGCGCCAGCAGCTTGGGGGCAGGGTCTGAGACCCAGTACTTC. The full variable domain, in which reference TRBV5-1 and TRBJ2-5 provide the parts outside the CDR3, is KAGVTQTPRYLIKTRGQQVTLSCSPISGHRSVSWYQQTPGQGLQFLFEYFSETQRNKGNFPGRFSGRQFSNSRSEMNVSTLELGDSALYLCASSLGAGSETQYFGPGTRLLVL.

The rearrangement joins TRBV7-9 to TRBJ1-3; no reliable D call. The CDR3 is made up of 17 amino acids. The germline V gene encodes CDR1 SEHNR and CDR2 FQNEAQ (reference sequence). V dropped 3 bases and J dropped 0 bases, with 15 bases sitting between them. CDR3 in amino acids: CASSFGFGEGSGNTIYF. The DNA for the CDR3 is TGTGCCAGCAGCTTTGGTTTCGGGGAGGGCTCTGGAAACACCATATATTTT.

The chain uses TRBV6-1 and TRBJ2-5; TRBD1 matches at 8 bases. Germline V CDR1 and CDR2: MNHNS, SASEGT. The V and J ends lost 6 bases and 2 bases, in that order; junction bases with no gene match: 5. The CDR3 spans 14 residues. This CDR3 reads CASRGTGQQETQYF. CDR3 bases: TGTGCCAGCAGGGGGACAGGTCAACAAGAGACCCAGTACTTC.